One and the same sample provided the 26 T cell receptor beta chains below, sequenced in a study of T cell responses to AZD1222 COVID-19 vaccine. Only in-frame clones appear in the TCRdb table, and some are missing; sequencing was by immunoSEQ multiplex PCR. Here the sample spans about 160,000 clones, about 90% being singletons. The material was peripheral blood, obtained on day 0 of AZD1222 vaccination. The receptors were sampled from an adult in good health.

The chain joins TRBV7-8 to TRBJ2-7, with 8 bases lining up with TRBD1. V shed 2 bases and J 6 bases; nucleotides not matched to a gene: 6. CDR3 length: 14 amino acids. Germline CDR1 SGHVS, CDR2 FQNEAQ. The CDR3 DNA reads as TGTGCCAGCAGCTTACGACAGGGGAAGAGCGAGCAGTACTTC. Its translation is CASSLRQGKSEQYF. Full variable domain (outside the CDR3, taken from reference TRBV7-8 and TRBJ2-7): GAGVSQSPRYKVAKRGQDVALRCDPISGHVSLFWYQQALGQGPEFLTYFQNEAQLDKSGLPSDRFFAERPEGSVSTLKIQRTQQEDSAVYLCASSLRQGKSEQYFGPGTRLTVT.

This rearrangement joins TRBV28 to TRBJ2-1; no definite D call. V was shortened by 6 bases and J by 7 bases, with 10 bases between the two germline ends. Per the germline V gene, CDR1 is MDHEN and CDR2 is SYDVKM. The CDR3 has 12 amino acids. The CDR3 nucleotides are TGTGCCAGCAGGCCAGAATCGAATGAGCAGTTCTTC. Its translation is CASRPESNEQFF.

This clone was observed once. The chain employs TRBV5-4 and TRBJ1-2, with D possibly matching TRBD1 (6 bases). Germline V gives CDR1 SGHNT, CDR2 YYREEE (reference sequence). The length of the CDR3 is 14 residues. The V end lost 4 bases, the J end lost 8 bases, and 18 bases lay between the germline ends. CDR3 residues: CASSPAIGGRGYTF. The DNA of the CDR3 is TGTGCCAGCAGCCCGGCCATTGGGGGCAGGGGCTACACCTTC.

The rearrangement links TRBV27 to TRBJ2-5; 7 positions match TRBD1. The CDR3 is 13 amino acids. Germline CDR1 reads MNHEY; CDR2 reads SMNVEV (reference sequence). With V trimmed by 2 bases and J by 7 bases, 4 bases remained unmatched. CDR3 sequence: CASSLEGAVTQYF. The CDR3, as DNA: TGTGCCAGCAGTTTAGAGGGGGCTGTGACCCAGTACTTC.

The chain recombines TRBV6-5 with TRBJ2-2; the D gene is possibly TRBD2 (6 bases). The CDR3 sequence is 15 residues long. Deletions cut 0 bases from V and 7 bases from J, with 12 bases between. Germline V gene data show CDR1 as MNHEY and CDR2 as SVGAGI. The CDR3 sequence: CASSYSVGGGGELFF. DNA of the CDR3: TGTGCCAGCAGTTACTCGGTGGGGGGTGGCGGGGAGCTGTTTTTT.

The rearrangement joins TRBV7-8 to TRBJ2-5; 7 positions match TRBD1. After removal of 5 bases from V and 2 bases from J, the junction contained 5 bases not matched to a gene. CDR3 length: 14 amino acids. Germline V lookup: CDR1 SGHVS, CDR2 FQNEAQ. This CDR3 reads CASSPQDRQETQYF. The CDR3 DNA follows: TGTGCCAGCAGCCCCCAGGACAGGCAAGAGACCCAGTACTTC.

The rearrangement links TRBV6-2 or TRBV6-3 to TRBJ1-5; a weak D match, TRBD1 (6 bases). V was pared by 3 bases and J by 1 base, with 13 bases between. The V gene's germline CDR1 is MNHEY and CDR2 SVGEGT. This CDR3 spans 16 amino acids. The CDR3 is CASSYVGGLSNQPQHF. The CDR3 nucleotides are TGTGCCAGCAGTTATGTCGGGGGCCTAAGCAATCAGCCCCAGCATTTT.

This chain links TRBV6-5 with TRBJ2-5; tentative D call: TRBD2 (5 bases). The germline V gene has CDR1 MNHEY and CDR2 SVGAGI. The CDR3 is 14 residues long. V was trimmed by 9 bases and J by 2 bases, leaving 16 bases between them. The CDR3 DNA is TGTGCCAGTGAGAGGGCCATAAGACAAGAGACCCAGTACTTC. Protein: CASERAIRQETQYF.

The chain joins TRBV11-3 to TRBJ1-6, with TRBD1 matching over 7 bases. J gave up 9 bases and V 6 bases, and 5 bases lay outside the gene matches. CDR1 and CDR2 (germline): SGHNT, YENEEA. The CDR3 spans 13 residues. For the CDR3, the DNA is TGTGCCAGCAGGGAGGGGGCTGGTTCACCCCTCCACTTT. It yields the protein CASREGAGSPLHF.

The chain has TRBV28 and TRBJ1-5; possible D gene TRBD1, 6 bases. The ends were cut back, 4 bases at V and 5 bases at J, with 18 bases in the middle. Germline loops: CDR1 MDHEN, CDR2 SYDVKM. CDR3 length: 16 amino acids. The CDR3 nucleotides read TGTGCCAGCAGTTACAGGGCCTCCGGGTTCCATCAGCCCCAGCATTTT. It yields the protein CASSYRASGFHQPQHF.

The V and J genes are TRBV7-2 and TRBJ1-3; no clear D. V was trimmed by 0 bases and J by 4 bases, leaving 10 bases between them. The germline V gene encodes CDR1 SGHTA and CDR2 FQGNSA. The CDR3 loop spans 15 amino acids. In DNA, the CDR3 is TGTGCCAGCAGCTTAGCGGCCCTAGCCGGAAACACCATATATTTT. It specifies CASSLAALAGNTIYF.

The rearrangement uses TRBV7-2 and TRBJ2-2, with a weak D call TRBD1 (6 bases). The germline V gene encodes CDR1 SGHTA and CDR2 FQGNSA. V lost 2 bases and J lost 0, with 10 bases in between. The length of the CDR3 is 16 residues. The CDR3 protein is CASSLFQGSNTGELFF. For the CDR3, the DNA is TGTGCCAGCAGCTTATTCCAGGGGTCGAACACCGGGGAGCTGTTTTTT.

The chain couples TRBV19 to TRBJ1-2, with D perhaps matching TRBD1 (6 bases). The CDR3 length is 14 residues. Trimming cost V 5 bases and J 4 bases, with 14 bases left between them. The germline gives CDR1 LNHDA, CDR2 SQIVND (reference sequence). CDR3 bases: TGTGCCAGTAGTGTGACAGGCCTCGCCTATGGCTACACCTTC. Residues: CASSVTGLAYGYTF. Using reference TRBV19 and TRBJ1-2 for the parts outside the CDR3, the full variable domain is DGGITQSPKYLFRKEGQNVTLSCEQNLNHDAMYWYRQDPGQGLRLIYYSQIVNDFQKGDIAEGYSVSREKKESFPLTVTSAQKNPTAFYLCASSVTGLAYGYTFGSGTRLTVV.

The chain recombines TRBV12-2 with TRBJ2-7; the table's D call of TRBD1 was not tested on the DNA. TRBV12-2 counts as a pseudogene. This CDR3 comprises 16 residues. The CDR3 protein is CASRLMGTQGPNEQYF. As DNA, the CDR3 is TGTGCAAGTCGCTTAATGGGTACGCAGGGGCCCAACGAGCAGTACTTC.

The chain is built from TRBV6-5 and TRBJ1-2; D gene ambiguous. Germline CDR1 is MNHEY and CDR2 is SVGAGI. V gave up 5 bases and J gave up 2 bases, with 9 bases separating them. The length of the CDR3 is 13 residues. The CDR3 DNA reads as TGTGCCAGCAGTCCGGCGGGAAACTATGGCTACACCTTC. Residues: CASSPAGNYGYTF.

About this clone itself: One end of the junction does not line up with germline, which may come from a read error. The V call is TRBV19, the J call TRBJ2-1; 10 nucleotides match TRBD1. The CDR3 is made up of 16 amino acids. Germline values: CDR1 LNHDA, CDR2 SQIVND (reference sequence). The CDR3 sequence: CASSPAGQGYYDEQFF. The CDR3 nucleotides read TGTGCCAGTAGTCCGGCGGGACAGGGGTACTACGATGAGCAGTTCTTC.

The J gene is TRBJ1-1, the V gene TRBV5-4; D is unclear. Between the trimmed V and J ends, which lost 0 bases and 8 bases, there was a span of 8 bases. The CDR3 covers 12 residues. CDR1 and CDR2 (germline): SGHNT, YYREEE (reference sequence). CDR3 sequence reads: CASSLVGSEAFF. In nucleotides, the CDR3 is TGTGCCAGCAGCTTGGTCGGGTCGGAAGCTTTCTTT.

The chain carries TRBV5-4 and TRBJ2-5; D is uncertain. This CDR3 is built from 14 residues. Deletions cut 4 bases from V and 3 bases from J, with 13 bases between. CDR1 is SGHNT and CDR2 is YYREEE in the germline V gene (reference sequence). The DNA for the CDR3 is TGTGCCAGCAGCCGCGGAACATCAAAAGAGACCCAGTACTTC. Translating it yields CASSRGTSKETQYF.

Comments on this clone: The sample has other DNA sequences that encode this CDR3 too. The chain combines TRBV5-1 with TRBJ1-1; D might be TRBD1 (5 bases). The germline V gene encodes CDR1 SGHRS and CDR2 YFSETQ. Trimming took off 0 bases at V and 4 bases at J, with 13 bases between the two ends. The CDR3 has 15 amino acids. CDR3 sequence reads: CASSLDPSGGTEAFF. CDR3 coding DNA: TGCGCCAGCAGCTTGGATCCCTCCGGGGGCACTGAAGCTTTCTTT.

V usage is TRBV10-3 and J usage is TRBJ2-3, with 16 nucleotides matching TRBD2. Trimming at V came to 2 bases and at J to 3 bases, leaving 5 bases not matched to a gene. The CDR3 is 18 residues long. Germline CDR1 is ENHRY and CDR2 is SYGVKD. CDR3 region: CAISETGTSGGVTDTQYF. The CDR3 DNA sequence: TGTGCCATCAGTGAGACTGGGACTAGCGGGGGGGTGACAGATACGCAGTATTTT.

This clone was detected a few times. The chain carries TRBV3-1 (or the pseudogene TRBV3-2) and TRBJ1-1; perhaps TRBD1 as D (6 bases). Germline CDR1 LGHDT, CDR2 YNNKEL (reference sequence). The V end lost 1 base, the J end lost 11 bases, and 14 bases lay between the germline ends. This CDR3 spans 13 amino acids. This CDR3 is CASSQGRQDKAFF. The CDR3, as DNA: TGTGCCAGCAGCCAAGGAAGACAGGACAAGGCTTTCTTT.

The CDR3 spells CSVAWGTGSREQYF. In DNA form, the CDR3 reads TGCAGCGTTGCTTGGGGGACAGGGTCGAGGGAGCAGTACTTC. This sequence joins TRBV29-1 and TRBJ2-7; TRBD1 matches 9 bases. There are 14 residues in the CDR3. Germline V gene data show CDR1 as SQVTM and CDR2 as ANQGSEA. Trimming took 4 bases from V and 7 from J; bases not matched to a gene: 11.

This clone was seen just once. The J gene is TRBJ1-1, the V gene TRBV6-2 or TRBV6-3; D perhaps matches TRBD1 (5 bases). The CDR3 length is 17 residues. Trimming took off 0 bases at V and 7 bases at J, with 21 bases between the two ends. Per germline, CDR1 MNHEY and CDR2 SVGEGT. CDR3 DNA: TGTGCCAGCAGTTACTCGACGGCAGGGATCGGTGGAGATGAAGCTTTCTTT. It codes for CASSYSTAGIGGDEAFF.

V is TRBV2 and J is TRBJ2-5; 11 bases are a match to TRBD2. Germline CDR1 and CDR2: SNHLY and FYNNEI. V trimming: 6 bases; J trimming: 5 bases; junction bases outside the gene matches: 8. The CDR3 runs 15 residues. CDR3 sequence (DNA): TGTGCCAGCAGGAGACTAGCGGGACCGGGCGAGACCCAGTACTTC. Translating gives CASRRLAGPGETQYF.

In this sample, this clone turned up a few times. The chain employs TRBV4-1 and TRBJ1-6, with a tentative D call TRBD1 (5 bases). Germline loops: CDR1 MGHRA, CDR2 YSYEKL. Trimming removed 4 bases from V and 9 bases from J, with 16 bases in between. CDR3 size: 15 residues. CDR3 bases: TGCGCCAGCAGCCGTGGGGCGAGTTTCGGTTCACCCCTCCACTTT. Translating gives CASSRGASFGSPLHF.

For the CDR3, the DNA is TGCGCCAGCAGCTTGGACAGGGCTAGAGGCACTGAAGCTTTCTTT. It translates to CASSLDRARGTEAFF. The gene calls are TRBV5-1 and TRBJ1-1, with TRBD1 as a possible D gene (6 bases). This CDR3 has 15 amino acids. Germline V gene sequence: CDR1 SGHRS, CDR2 YFSETQ. V was trimmed by 0 bases and J by 4 bases, leaving 13 bases between them.